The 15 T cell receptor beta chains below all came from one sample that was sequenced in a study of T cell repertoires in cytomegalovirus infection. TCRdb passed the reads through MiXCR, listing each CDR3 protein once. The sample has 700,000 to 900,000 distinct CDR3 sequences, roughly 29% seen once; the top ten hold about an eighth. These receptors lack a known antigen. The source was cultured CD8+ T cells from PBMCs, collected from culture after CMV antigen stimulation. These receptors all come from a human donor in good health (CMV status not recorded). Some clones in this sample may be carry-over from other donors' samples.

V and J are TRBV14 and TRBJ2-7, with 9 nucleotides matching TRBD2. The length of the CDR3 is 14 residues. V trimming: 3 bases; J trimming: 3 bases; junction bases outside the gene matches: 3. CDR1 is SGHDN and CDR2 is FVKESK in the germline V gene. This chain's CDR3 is CASSHFSGGYEQYF. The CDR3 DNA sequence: TGTGCCAGCAGCCATTTTAGCGGGGGCTACGAGCAGTACTTC.

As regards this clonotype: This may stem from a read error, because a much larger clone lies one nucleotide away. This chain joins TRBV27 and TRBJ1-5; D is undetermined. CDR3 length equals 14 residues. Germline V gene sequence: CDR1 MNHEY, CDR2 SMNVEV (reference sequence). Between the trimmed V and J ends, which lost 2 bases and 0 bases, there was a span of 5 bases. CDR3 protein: CASSLIGSNQPQHF. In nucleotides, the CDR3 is TGTGCCAGCAGTTTAATAGGTAGCAATCAGCCCCAGCATTTT.

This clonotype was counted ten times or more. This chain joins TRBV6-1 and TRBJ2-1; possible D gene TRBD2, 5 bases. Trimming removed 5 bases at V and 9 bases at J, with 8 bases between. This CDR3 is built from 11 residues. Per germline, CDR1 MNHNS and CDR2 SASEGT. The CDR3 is CASSSGLEQFF. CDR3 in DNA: TGTGCCAGCAGTAGTGGACTTGAGCAGTTCTTC.

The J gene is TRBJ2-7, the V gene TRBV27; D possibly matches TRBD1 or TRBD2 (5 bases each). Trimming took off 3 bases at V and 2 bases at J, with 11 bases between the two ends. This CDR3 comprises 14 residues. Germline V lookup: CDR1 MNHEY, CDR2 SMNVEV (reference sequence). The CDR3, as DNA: TGTGCCAGCAGTTTTTTGGGGACCCCCTACGAGCAGTACTTC. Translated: CASSFLGTPYEQYF.

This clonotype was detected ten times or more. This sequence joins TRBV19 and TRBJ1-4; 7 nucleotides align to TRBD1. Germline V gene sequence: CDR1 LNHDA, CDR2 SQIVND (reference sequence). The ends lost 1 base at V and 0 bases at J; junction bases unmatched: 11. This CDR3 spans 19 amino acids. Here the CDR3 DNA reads TGTGCCAGTAGTATAGCCGAGGGGGCGAGAGATGCAACTAATGAAAAACTGTTTTTT. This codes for CASSIAEGARDATNEKLFF.

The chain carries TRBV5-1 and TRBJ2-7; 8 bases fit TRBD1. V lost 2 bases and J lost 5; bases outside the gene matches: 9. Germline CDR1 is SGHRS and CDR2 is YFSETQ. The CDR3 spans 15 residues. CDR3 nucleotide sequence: TGCGCCAGCAGCTTTGCCGGACAGGGTAACGACGAGCAGTACTTC. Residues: CASSFAGQGNDEQYF.

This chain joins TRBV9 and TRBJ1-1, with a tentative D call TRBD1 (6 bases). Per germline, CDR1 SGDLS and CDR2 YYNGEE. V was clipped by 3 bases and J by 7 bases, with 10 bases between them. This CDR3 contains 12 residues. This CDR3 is CASSGGQNEAFF. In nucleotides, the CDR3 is TGTGCCAGCAGCGGAGGACAGAATGAAGCTTTCTTT.

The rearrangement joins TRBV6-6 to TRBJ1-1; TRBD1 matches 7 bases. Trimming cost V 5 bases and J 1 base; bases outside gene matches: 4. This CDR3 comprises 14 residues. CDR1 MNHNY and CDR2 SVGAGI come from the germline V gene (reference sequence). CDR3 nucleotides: TGTGCCAGCAGTGAGGGACAGAGGAACACTGAAGCTTTCTTT. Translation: CASSEGQRNTEAFF.

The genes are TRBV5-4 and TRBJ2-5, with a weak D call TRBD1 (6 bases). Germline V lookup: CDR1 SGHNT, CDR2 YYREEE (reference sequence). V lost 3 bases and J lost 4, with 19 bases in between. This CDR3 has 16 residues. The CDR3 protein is CASSSRERQDPETQYF. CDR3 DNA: TGTGCCAGCAGCTCAAGGGAACGACAGGATCCAGAGACCCAGTACTTC.

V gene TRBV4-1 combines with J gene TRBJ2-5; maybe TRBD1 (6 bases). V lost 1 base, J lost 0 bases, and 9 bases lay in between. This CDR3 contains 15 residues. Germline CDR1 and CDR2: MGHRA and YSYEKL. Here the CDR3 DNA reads TGCGCCAGCAGCCAAGGGACAGTAAACCAAGAGACCCAGTACTTC. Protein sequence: CASSQGTVNQETQYF.

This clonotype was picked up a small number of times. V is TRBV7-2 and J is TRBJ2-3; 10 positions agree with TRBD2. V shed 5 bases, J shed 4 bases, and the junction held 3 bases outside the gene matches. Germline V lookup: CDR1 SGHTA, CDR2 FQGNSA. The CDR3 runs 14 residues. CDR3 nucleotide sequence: TGTGCCAGCAGCCGAGCGGGGGGGGCAGATACGCAGTATTTT. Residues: CASSRAGGADTQYF.

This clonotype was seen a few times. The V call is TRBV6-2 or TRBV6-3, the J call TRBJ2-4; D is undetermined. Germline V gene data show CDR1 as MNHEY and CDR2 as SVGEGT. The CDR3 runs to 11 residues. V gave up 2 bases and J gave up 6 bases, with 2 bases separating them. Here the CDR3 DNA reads TGTGCCAGCAGTTACGGAAACATTCAGTACTTC. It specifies CASSYGNIQYF.

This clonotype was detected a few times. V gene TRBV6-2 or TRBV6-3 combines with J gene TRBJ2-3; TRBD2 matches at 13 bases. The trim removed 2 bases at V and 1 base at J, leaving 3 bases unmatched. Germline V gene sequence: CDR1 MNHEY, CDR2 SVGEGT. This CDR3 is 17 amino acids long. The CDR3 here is CASSYPGLAGGTDTQYF. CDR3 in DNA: TGTGCCAGCAGTTACCCCGGACTAGCGGGGGGCACAGATACGCAGTATTTT.

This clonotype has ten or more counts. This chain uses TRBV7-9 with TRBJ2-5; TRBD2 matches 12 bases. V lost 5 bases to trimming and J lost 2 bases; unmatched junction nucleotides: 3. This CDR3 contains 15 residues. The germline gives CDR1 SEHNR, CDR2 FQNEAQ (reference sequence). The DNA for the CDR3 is TGTGCCAGCAGCAGGACTAGCGGGGCTCAAGAGACCCAGTACTTC. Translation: CASSRTSGAQETQYF.

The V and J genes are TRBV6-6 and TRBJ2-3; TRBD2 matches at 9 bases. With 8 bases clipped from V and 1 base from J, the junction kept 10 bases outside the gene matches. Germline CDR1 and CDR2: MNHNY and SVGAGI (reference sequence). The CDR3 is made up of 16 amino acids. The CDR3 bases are TGTGCCAGCCTCGGGGCGGGGGGGGGAGGCACAGATACGCAGTATTTT. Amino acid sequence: CASLGAGGGGTDTQYF.